The sample holds many counts of the clone carrying this T cell receptor beta chain. The antigen is undetermined. The data originate from a study of CD8 T cells in ankylosing spondylitis. Trimming stripped 1 base from V and 6 bases from J, with 15 bases between. The CDR3 is 15 amino acids. From germline, CDR1 is SGHTA and CDR2 FQGNSA. Quantitative 5'-RACE with molecular barcodes produced the TCR beta libraries. One entry per CDR3 protein results from TCRdb running MiXCR on the 5' RACE reads. The sample records 85,000 to 100,000 distinct CDR3 sequences, roughly 8.3% being singletons. Study results and limitations: Disease-linked clones bore a CD8+ phenotype and were relatively rare in peripheral blood. Disease-linked clones were reportedly significantly enriched in matched ankylosing spondylitis synovial fluid.

What was sequenced was blood, either unsorted or a sorted T cell fraction (not recorded which). This sequence originates from a male donor with ankylosing spondylitis or in good health (not recorded which). The V call is TRBV7-2, the J call TRBJ2-5; TRBD1 is a possible D gene (7 bases). The CDR3 DNA reads as TGTGCCAGCAGCTTAGATGCAGGGGGGACAAAGACCCAGTACTTC. It codes for CASSLDAGGTKTQYF.